Listed below are T cell receptor beta chains from one sample, sequenced in a study of OX40 agonist ivuxolimab in advanced cancers. The repertoire was sequenced with immunoSEQ multiplex PCR; TCRdb's copy has only in-frame clones and lacks some. The sample includes over 60,000 clones, approximately 81% of them seen just once. The material was CD4+ or CD8+ T cells sorted from blood, obtained in a trial of the OX40 agonist ivuxolimab. These receptors were taken from an adult with an advanced solid tumor such as melanoma, head and neck, liver or kidney cancer. Each CDR3 is given with its conserved first and last residue. Fields, in order: V gene, clone size, D gene, J gene, CDR3 protein, CDR3 DNA. The D gene is left open where the match is weak. Clone size is not always given. Where it is, it says once, few, many or a class for expanded clones.

TRBV4-3	NA	TRBD1	TRBJ1-2	CASSQGTGYGYTF	TGCGCCAGCAGCCAGGGGACAGGCTATGGCTACACCTTC
TRBV27	NA	NA	TRBJ1-6	CASSLGRVDNSPLHF	TGTGCCAGCAGTTTGGGGAGGGTTGATAATTCACCCCTCCACTTT
TRBV10-3	NA	TRBD2	TRBJ2-1	CAISEEPNAGLAGDEQFF	TGTGCCATCAGTGAAGAGCCAAACGCGGGCCTAGCGGGAGATGAGCAGTTCTTC
TRBV28	many	NA	TRBJ1-2	CASRPTRYGYTF	TGTGCCAGCAGACCCACTCGCTATGGCTACACCTTC
TRBV5-1	NA	NA	TRBJ2-5	CASSLYPGETQYF	TGCGCCAGCAGCTTGTATCCGGGGGAGACCCAGTACTTC
TRBV6-5	NA	NA	TRBJ1-2	CASSYDPRRDGYTF	TGTGCCAGCAGTTATGATCCGAGGAGGGATGGCTACACCTTC
TRBV7-3	NA	NA	TRBJ2-1	CASSLLPGSSYNEQFF	TGTGCCAGCAGCTTACTTCCGGGAAGCTCCTACAATGAGCAGTTCTTC
TRBV11-2	once	TRBD2	TRBJ2-1	CASSPRAGVVNEQFF	TGTGCCAGCAGCCCGCGAGCGGGAGTGGTTAATGAGCAGTTCTTC
TRBV21-1	NA	NA	TRBJ2-3	CASSDGLAGPSTDTQYF	TGTGCCAGCAGCGATGGACTAGCGGGCCCTAGCACAGATACGCAGTATTTT
TRBV27	NA	TRBD1	TRBJ1-3	CASQESRGNGNTIYF	TGTGCCAGCCAAGAAAGCAGGGGGAATGGAAACACCATATATTTT
TRBV6-7	once	NA	TRBJ1-4	CASSYPKFRDRREKLFF	TGTGCCAGCAGTTACCCGAAGTTCCGGGATCGTAGGGAAAAACTGTTTTTT
TRBV9	NA	NA	TRBJ1-1	CASSPAGSATEAFF	TGTGCCAGCAGCCCCGCCGGTTCGGCCACTGAAGCTTTCTTT
TRBV7-9	NA	NA	TRBJ1-1	CASSLRGENTEAFF	TGTGCCAGCAGCTTACGGGGGGAGAACACTGAAGCTTTCTTT
TRBV5-1	NA	TRBD2	TRBJ2-3	CASSPLASGGALITDTQYF	TGCGCCAGCAGCCCCTTGGCTAGCGGGGGGGCCTTGATAACAGATACGCAGTATTTT
TRBV6-5	NA	TRBD1	TRBJ1-3	CASSYRQGSNTIYF	TGTGCCAGCAGTTACCGACAGGGAAGTAACACCATATATTTT
TRBV18	NA	TRBD1	TRBJ1-4	CASSPYRGTNEKLFF	TGTGCCAGCTCGCCTTACAGGGGGACGAATGAAAAACTGTTTTTT
TRBV19	NA	NA	TRBJ1-4	CASIGRVPNEKLFF	TGTGCCAGTATTGGGCGAGTGCCTAATGAAAAACTGTTTTTT
TRBV7-8	NA	TRBD2	TRBJ2-5	CASSRRLAGDQETQYF	TGTGCCAGCAGCCGACGACTAGCGGGGGACCAGGAGACCCAGTACTTC
TRBV4-1	NA	TRBD1	TRBJ1-1	CASSPWDRLNTEAFF	TGCGCCAGCAGCCCTTGGGACAGATTGAACACTGAAGCTTTCTTT
TRBV7-2	NA	NA	TRBJ2-1	CASSLRYKQFF	TGTGCCAGCAGCCTACGATATAAGCAGTTCTTC
TRBV16	NA	NA	TRBJ1-3	CASSPSFPPAGNTIYF	TGTGCCAGCAGCCCGTCCTTCCCTCCCGCGGGAAACACCATATATTTT
TRBV18	NA	NA	TRBJ2-7	CASSPGPGGEQYF	TGTGCCAGCTCACCCGGCCCCGGAGGGGAGCAGTACTTC
TRBV2	NA	TRBD1	TRBJ2-3	CASSDWGNTGGRTDTQYF	TGTGCCAGCAGCGACTGGGGTAATACAGGGGGCCGCACAGATACGCAGTATTTT
TRBV19	NA	TRBD2	TRBJ2-5	CASSLGGTYQETQYF	TGTGCCAGTAGTTTGGGGGGGACGTACCAAGAGACCCAGTACTTC
TRBV6-1	NA	NA	TRBJ2-2	CASSGRETGNTGELFF	TGTGCCAGCAGTGGCCGGGAAACAGGAAACACCGGGGAGCTGTTTTTT
TRBV4-2	few	TRBD1	TRBJ1-2	CASSQGRAGGYGYTF	TGTGCCAGCAGCCAAGGGCGGGCAGGGGGCTATGGCTACACCTTC
TRBV27	NA	NA	TRBJ1-5	CASREAGSQPQHF	TGTGCCAGCAGGGAAGCAGGGTCTCAGCCCCAGCATTTT
TRBV7-2	once	NA	TRBJ1-5	CASSSRDGGNQPQHF	TGTGCCAGCAGCAGTAGGGATGGGGGCAATCAGCCCCAGCATTTT
TRBV6-1	NA	NA	TRBJ2-2	CASRTENTGELFF	TGTGCCAGCCGGACTGAAAACACCGGGGAGCTGTTTTTT
TRBV10-3	NA	TRBD1	TRBJ1-3	CAISEPGQGIGGNTIYF	TGTGCCATCAGTGAGCCGGGACAGGGGATAGGTGGAAACACCATATATTTT
TRBV5-1	NA	NA	TRBJ2-7	CASNPDGLSYEQYF	TGCGCCAGCAATCCCGACGGATTATCCTACGAGCAGTACTTC
TRBV7-2	NA	NA	TRBJ1-3	CASSTDSSGNTIYF	TGTGCCAGCAGCACAGATAGCTCTGGAAACACCATATATTTT
TRBV2	NA	NA	TRBJ1-6	CARTGRLPQSPLHF	TGTGCCAGAACCGGACGGTTACCCCAATCACCCCTCCACTTT
TRBV28	NA	NA	TRBJ2-1	CASSDPRGARTSSEQFF	TGTGCCAGCAGTGACCCGAGGGGAGCGAGAACCAGCAGCGAGCAGTTCTTC
TRBV5-8	NA	NA	TRBJ2-4	CASSPDRYNIQYF	TGTGCCAGCAGCCCGGACAGATATAACATTCAGTACTTC
TRBV28	NA	NA	TRBJ1-5	CASSSQLGNQPQHF	TGTGCCAGCAGTTCCCAGTTGGGCAATCAGCCCCAGCATTTT
TRBV7-3	NA	NA	TRBJ1-4	CASSLFWATNEKLFF	TGTGCCAGCAGCTTATTCTGGGCAACTAATGAAAAACTGTTTTTT